Listed below are T cell receptor beta chains from one sample, sequenced in a study of early T cells in non-severe SARS-CoV-2 infection. TCRdb re-analysed the 5' RACE reads in MiXCR, keeping a single row per CDR3 protein. The sample includes some 62,000 distinct CDR3 sequences, more than 7% seen only once; the top ten take about an eighth. The specimen comprised whole blood, sampled at baseline. The receptors here all came from an adult who was a healthcare worker with PCR-confirmed SARS-CoV-2 infection or an uninfected control (not recorded which). Both conserved end residues are part of each CDR3. A D gene is named only where the DNA matches it firmly.

V: TRBV19; J: TRBJ2-7; D: .; CDR3: CASSAGGAYEQYF
V: TRBV7-8; J: TRBJ1-2; D: .; CDR3: CASSLDGMARTF
V: TRBV24-1; J: TRBJ2-7; D: .; CDR3: CATGEWYEQYF
V: TRBV5-4; J: TRBJ1-2; D: .; CDR3: CASSTGRPYGYTF
V: TRBV20-1; J: TRBJ1-6; D: .; CDR3: CSAMGPFDNSPLHF
V: TRBV4-1; J: TRBJ2-1; D: .; CDR3: CASSQGTPRTEQFF
V: TRBV6-5; J: TRBJ2-7; D: TRBD1; CDR3: CASSPRDRDYEQYF
V: TRBV19; J: TRBJ1-5; D: .; CDR3: CASSIPGNQPQHF
V: TRBV2; J: TRBJ2-7; D: .; CDR3: CASKAGVREQYF
V: TRBV27; J: TRBJ2-1; D: TRBD2; CDR3: CASSLSLAGGPTREQFF
V: TRBV12-3/TRBV12-4; J: TRBJ2-7; D: TRBD1; CDR3: CASSRTGSSYEQYF
V: TRBV5-1; J: TRBJ2-5; D: .; CDR3: CASSGGGQFQETQYF
V: TRBV12-3/TRBV12-4; J: TRBJ2-3; D: TRBD1; CDR3: CASRLGQGPDTQYF
V: TRBV25-1; J: TRBJ1-6; D: TRBD1; CDR3: CASSGRPGTGLIYNSPLHF
V: TRBV29-1; J: TRBJ1-6; D: .; CDR3: CSVPAGPMQDSPLHF
V: TRBV9; J: TRBJ1-2; D: TRBD1; CDR3: CASSADRVGFYYGYTF